A selection of T cell receptor beta chains follows, all from one sample in a study of blood T cell repertoires in COVID-19. Some clones are missing from TCRdb's copy, which holds only in-frame ones; the method was immunoSEQ multiplex PCR. The sample consists of approximately 300,000 clones, about 90% of them appearing once. Sequencing used peripheral blood. Receptor source: a woman between 45 and 60 years old with COVID-19, enrolled during active disease. CDR3s include the opening cysteine and the closing phenylalanine or tryptophan. The D gene is left open where the match is weak. Only part of the rows carry a size: once, few, many, or a class if the clone is expanded.

clone_size	j_call	d_call	v_call	cdr3_nt	cdr3_aa
NA	TRBJ2-1	NA	TRBV27	TGTGCCAGCAGTCCGTTTCAAGGGAGTTCCTACAATGAGCAGTTCTTC	CASSPFQGSSYNEQFF
NA	TRBJ1-2	NA	TRBV19	TGTGCCAGTAGTATCGCAGGGGAAGGGAGCTATGGCTACACCTTC	CASSIAGEGSYGYTF
NA	TRBJ2-5	TRBD2	TRBV3-1/TRBV3-2	TGTGCCAGTGCGGGAGGGCCGGTTTCGGAGACCCAGTACTTC	CASAGGPVSETQYF
NA	TRBJ2-1	TRBD2	TRBV7-9	TGTGCCAGCATCCCGACTAGCGGGAGGGCTAATGAGCAGTTCTTC	CASIPTSGRANEQFF
NA	TRBJ1-4	NA	TRBV5-1	TGCGCCAGCAGTAGGGGCAGGGTGGATGAAAAACTGTTTTTT	CASSRGRVDEKLFF
NA	TRBJ2-6	NA	TRBV18	TGTGCCAGCTCACCAAGGGCAGGGTCGAGCTCTGGGGCCAACGTCCTGACTTTC	CASSPRAGSSSGANVLTF
NA	TRBJ2-7	NA	TRBV13	TGTGCCAGCAGCCGCCGGGATACCTCCTACGAGCAGTACTTC	CASSRRDTSYEQYF
NA	TRBJ1-6	NA	TRBV6-5	TGTGCCAGCTCCTTTCCAGGGAATTCACCCCTCCACTTT	CASSFPGNSPLHF
NA	TRBJ2-4	NA	TRBV6-2/TRBV6-3	TGTGCCAGCAGTTACTCGCTACGGGAGCAGTACTTC	CASSYSLREQYF
NA	TRBJ2-1	TRBD1	TRBV24-1	TGTGCCACCAGTGAACGACAGGGGCGGGAGCAGTTCTTC	CATSERQGREQFF
NA	TRBJ2-1	TRBD1	TRBV15	TGTGCCACCAGCAGGGACAGGAACAACAATGAGCAGTTCTTC	CATSRDRNNNEQFF
NA	TRBJ2-7	NA	TRBV5-6	TGTGCCAGCAGCCAGGGGTCTTTTTGGGACGAGCAGTACTTC	CASSQGSFWDEQYF
NA	TRBJ2-7	NA	TRBV5-4	TGTGCCAGCAGCCAACGCGGAGGTGGCAACGAGCAGTACTTC	CASSQRGGGNEQYF
NA	TRBJ1-1	TRBD1	TRBV25-1	TGTGCCAGCAGTGAAGGGAAAAGGGGACAGCTGAACACTGAAGCTTTCTTT	CASSEGKRGQLNTEAFF
NA	TRBJ1-3	NA	TRBV5-1	TGCGCCAGCAGCTTGGCAGGCTCTGGAAACACCATATATTTT	CASSLAGSGNTIYF
NA	TRBJ1-1	TRBD1	TRBV19	TGTGCCAGTAGTCCGCCCCCGAGGACAGGGCTGAACACTGAAGCTTTCTTT	CASSPPPRTGLNTEAFF
NA	TRBJ2-1	NA	TRBV6-4	TGTGCCAGCAGTGGGAGCGGATACAATGAGCAGTTCTTC	CASSGSGYNEQFF
NA	TRBJ2-1	NA	TRBV7-3	TGTGCCAGCAGCCCCCCAACAGGGCATGAGCAGTTCTTC	CASSPPTGHEQFF
NA	TRBJ2-5	NA	TRBV19	TGTGCCAGTAGTATACCGGGAGCTTACCAAGAGACCCAGTACTTC	CASSIPGAYQETQYF
NA	TRBJ2-5	NA	TRBV5-1	TGCGCCAGCAGCCAAGACTTAGAGACCCAGTACTTC	CASSQDLETQYF
few	TRBJ2-5	TRBD2	TRBV5-1	TGCGCCAGCAGCTTAACCTTACTAGCGGGAGAAAAGACCCAGTACTTC	CASSLTLLAGEKTQYF
NA	TRBJ1-5	TRBD1	TRBV27	TGTGCCAGCAGTTTAACAAGGGCAGGGGGAATCAATCAGCCCCAGCATTTT	CASSLTRAGGINQPQHF
NA	TRBJ1-1	NA	TRBV19	TGTGCCAGTAGTATCATCGGGCCCGGGGGAGCTTTCTTT	CASSIIGPGGAFF
NA	TRBJ1-6	TRBD1	TRBV13	TGTGCCAGCAGCCCACAGGGGGCGAATTCACCCCTCCACTTT	CASSPQGANSPLHF
few	TRBJ2-1	NA	TRBV21-1	TGTGCCAGCAGCAAAGTGGCGGGGACTTCGTACAATGAGCAGTTCTTC	CASSKVAGTSYNEQFF
NA	TRBJ2-1	NA	TRBV19	TGTGCCAGTAAGAACGGGATCTACAATGAGCAGTTCTTC	CASKNGIYNEQFF
NA	TRBJ2-1	TRBD2	TRBV11-3	TGTGCCAGCAGCCCAGGGACTAGCGATGCTTATGAGCAGTTCTTC	CASSPGTSDAYEQFF
NA	TRBJ2-5	NA	TRBV7-2	TGTGCCAGCAGACCTAACCGAGCGACGGAGACCCAGTACTTC	CASRPNRATETQYF
NA	TRBJ2-2	TRBD2	TRBV9	TGTGCCAGCAGCGTAGCCCATGGCGGGAGTGGTCCCGGGGAGCTGTTTTTT	CASSVAHGGSGPGELFF
NA	TRBJ1-6	TRBD1	TRBV2	TGTGCCAGCAGTGATGAGACAGGGGTGGTTGGTTCACCCCTCCACTTT	CASSDETGVVGSPLHF
NA	TRBJ1-6	NA	TRBV27	TGTGCCAGCAGTTTACTAGGGGGTAGGTCACCCCTCCACTTT	CASSLLGGRSPLHF
NA	TRBJ2-5	TRBD2	TRBV5-6	TGTGCCAGCAGCTTTCGGGAGGCCATCGGTTACCAAGAGACCCAGTACTTC	CASSFREAIGYQETQYF
NA	TRBJ1-4	TRBD1	TRBV29-1	TGCAGCGTTGAGAGGGGACAGGGGGCTAATGAAAAACTGTTTTTT	CSVERGQGANEKLFF
NA	TRBJ2-7	NA	TRBV9	TGTGCCAGCAGCGTAGTGGTCAGCGGCGAGCAGTACTTC	CASSVVVSGEQYF
few	TRBJ1-5	NA	TRBV7-2	TGTGCCAGCAGCTTAGCGACGGGGGAGACAGTCCAGCCCCAGCATTTT	CASSLATGETVQPQHF
NA	TRBJ2-1	TRBD1	TRBV14	TGTGCCAGCAGGAACAGGGGATCGGGATCCTTGTTCTTC	CASRNRGSGSLFF
NA	TRBJ1-1	NA	TRBV18	TGTGCCAGCTCAACGACCGCAGGGCGTCTGAACACTGAAGCTTTCTTT	CASSTTAGRLNTEAFF
once	TRBJ2-7	TRBD2	TRBV11-3	TGTGCCAGCAGCGCTACTAGCGGGAGTACAGGCGAGCAGTACTTC	CASSATSGSTGEQYF
NA	TRBJ1-6	TRBD1	TRBV7-3	TGTGCCAGCAGCTTAATGGGACAGGGAGTTTCACCCCTCCACTTT	CASSLMGQGVSPLHF
few	TRBJ2-1	NA	TRBV11-2	TGTGCCTTAAGGGGAAAGTTCTTC	CALRGKFF
once	TRBJ1-4	NA	TRBV7-2	TGTGCCAGCAGCTTTTATCCGGCAACTAATGAAAAACTGTTTTTT	CASSFYPATNEKLFF
NA	TRBJ1-4	NA	TRBV19	TGTGCCAGTAGTTCCCAGGGCCGACCTAATGAAAAACTGTTTTTT	CASSSQGRPNEKLFF
NA	TRBJ2-1	NA	TRBV12-3/TRBV12-4	TGTGCCAGCAGTTTAGTATCGTCAGGGCGGTTCTTC	CASSLVSSGRFF
NA	TRBJ1-5	NA	TRBV19	TGTGCCAGTAGTATTTCGGGGGATCAGCCCCAGCATTTT	CASSISGDQPQHF
NA	TRBJ2-4	NA	TRBV6-2/TRBV6-3	TGTGCCAGCAGTTACCCCCGACTAGCCAAAAACATTCAGTACTTC	CASSYPRLAKNIQYF
NA	TRBJ1-1	NA	TRBV6-2/TRBV6-3	TGTGCCAGCAGCCGGGCGACTCCGTCGCGGGTTACTGAAGCTTTCTTT	CASSRATPSRVTEAFF
NA	TRBJ2-5	TRBD1	TRBV5-1	TGCGCCAGCAGCTTGGACGGGACAGGGCCTGGCGAGACCCAGTACTTC	CASSLDGTGPGETQYF
once	TRBJ2-7	TRBD1	TRBV7-2	TGTGCCAGCAGCCGGGACAGCGACTACGAGCAGTACTTC	CASSRDSDYEQYF
NA	TRBJ1-1	TRBD1	TRBV5-5	TGTGCCAGCAGCCCTATAGCCGGGACAGGCAACATGAACACTGAAGCTTTCTTT	CASSPIAGTGNMNTEAFF
NA	TRBJ2-7	TRBD2	TRBV28	TGTGCCAGCAGTTTTAGCCACGGCGGGAGCGCCGACGAGCAGTACTTC	CASSFSHGGSADEQYF
few	TRBJ2-7	TRBD2	TRBV19	TGTGCCAGTAGTATGACTAGCGGCTACGAGCAGTACTTC	CASSMTSGYEQYF
NA	TRBJ1-6	NA	TRBV30	TGTGCCTGGAGTCCTCCGGTACCGTATAATTCACCCCTCCACTTT	CAWSPPVPYNSPLHF
NA	TRBJ1-2	TRBD1	TRBV4-1	TGCGCCAGCAGCCAAGATGGGGACCTTACAGGGGGCCGGGGCTACACCTTC	CASSQDGDLTGGRGYTF
NA	TRBJ2-7	NA	TRBV18	TGTGCCAGCTCACCAATCTCGGGAATGTACGAGCAGTACTTC	CASSPISGMYEQYF
NA	TRBJ1-3	NA	TRBV12-5	TGTGCTAGTGGTTCTCCATATAAAACAGGGACGGGAAACACCATATATTTT	CASGSPYKTGTGNTIYF
NA	TRBJ2-5	TRBD1	TRBV7-2	TGTGCCAGCAGCTCCTCCGGGACAGAACAAGAGACCCAGTACTTC	CASSSSGTEQETQYF
NA	TRBJ2-3	TRBD1	TRBV5-8	TGTGCCAGCAGTCGCCGGGACAGGGACACAGATACGCAGTATTTT	CASSRRDRDTDTQYF